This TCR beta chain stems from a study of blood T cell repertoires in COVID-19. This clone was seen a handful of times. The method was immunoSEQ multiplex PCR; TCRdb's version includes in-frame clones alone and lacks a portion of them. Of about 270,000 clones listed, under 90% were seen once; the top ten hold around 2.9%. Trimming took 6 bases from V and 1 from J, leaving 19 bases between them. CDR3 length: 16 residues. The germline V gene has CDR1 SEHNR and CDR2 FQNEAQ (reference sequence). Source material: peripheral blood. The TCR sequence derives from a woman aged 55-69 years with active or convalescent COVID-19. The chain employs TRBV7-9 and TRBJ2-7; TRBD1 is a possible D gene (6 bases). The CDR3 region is CASSSEQGSHSYEQYF. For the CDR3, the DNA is TGTGCCAGCAGTTCGGAACAGGGATCTCATTCCTACGAGCAGTACTTC.